The following is a T cell receptor (beta chain) sequence with its context. Its antigen is unidentified. The data derive from a study of blood T cells in healthy people across ages. Study-wide results and limits: The diversity estimates, figures obtained from one million T cells, were considered underestimates.

Combining a sample-barcoded 5' primer with a J-beta primer mix, a second PCR ran for roughly 7 to 12 cycles. TCRdb reprocessed the 5' RACE reads with MiXCR, giving one entry per CDR3 protein. Of approximately 780,000 distinct CDR3 sequences listed, more than 25% were seen once; the top ten hold under 3%. The ends lost 4 bases at V and 3 bases at J; junction bases unmatched: 8. Germline CDR1 reads LGHDT; CDR2 reads YNNKEL (reference sequence). The CDR3 length is 15 residues. The sample also formed part of further work on T cells of mothers and their children.

This clonotype was sampled from a boy aged 5-17 years in good health. The V gene is TRBV3-1, the J gene TRBJ1-1; 7 bases map to TRBD1. Sample: blood. CDR3 nucleotide sequence: TGTGCCAGCAGCCCCCTTTGGGACAGAGACACTGAAGCTTTCTTT. Translating it yields CASSPLWDRDTEAFF.